This TCR beta chain was sequenced in a study of blood T cells in healthy people across ages. A second PCR of roughly 7 to 11 cycles used a sample-barcoded 5' primer and a J-beta primer mix. TCRdb redid the calling of the 5' RACE reads with MiXCR, one entry per CDR3 protein. The sample consists of about 1.8 million distinct CDR3 sequences, around half of them appearing once. Each sample yielded at least 5.5 micrograms of PBMC total RNA. The sample comprised blood. The sequence was collected from a woman between 40 and 55 years old in good health.

CDR3 in amino acids: CASRDPGLAGQETQYF. The CDR3 DNA sequence: TGTGCCAGCAGAGATCCGGGACTAGCGGGCCAAGAGACCCAGTACTTC. The V and J genes are TRBV12-3 or TRBV12-4 and TRBJ2-5, with 12 bases identical to TRBD2. V shed 6 bases, J shed 1 base, and the junction held 6 bases outside the gene matches. CDR3 length: 16 amino acids.